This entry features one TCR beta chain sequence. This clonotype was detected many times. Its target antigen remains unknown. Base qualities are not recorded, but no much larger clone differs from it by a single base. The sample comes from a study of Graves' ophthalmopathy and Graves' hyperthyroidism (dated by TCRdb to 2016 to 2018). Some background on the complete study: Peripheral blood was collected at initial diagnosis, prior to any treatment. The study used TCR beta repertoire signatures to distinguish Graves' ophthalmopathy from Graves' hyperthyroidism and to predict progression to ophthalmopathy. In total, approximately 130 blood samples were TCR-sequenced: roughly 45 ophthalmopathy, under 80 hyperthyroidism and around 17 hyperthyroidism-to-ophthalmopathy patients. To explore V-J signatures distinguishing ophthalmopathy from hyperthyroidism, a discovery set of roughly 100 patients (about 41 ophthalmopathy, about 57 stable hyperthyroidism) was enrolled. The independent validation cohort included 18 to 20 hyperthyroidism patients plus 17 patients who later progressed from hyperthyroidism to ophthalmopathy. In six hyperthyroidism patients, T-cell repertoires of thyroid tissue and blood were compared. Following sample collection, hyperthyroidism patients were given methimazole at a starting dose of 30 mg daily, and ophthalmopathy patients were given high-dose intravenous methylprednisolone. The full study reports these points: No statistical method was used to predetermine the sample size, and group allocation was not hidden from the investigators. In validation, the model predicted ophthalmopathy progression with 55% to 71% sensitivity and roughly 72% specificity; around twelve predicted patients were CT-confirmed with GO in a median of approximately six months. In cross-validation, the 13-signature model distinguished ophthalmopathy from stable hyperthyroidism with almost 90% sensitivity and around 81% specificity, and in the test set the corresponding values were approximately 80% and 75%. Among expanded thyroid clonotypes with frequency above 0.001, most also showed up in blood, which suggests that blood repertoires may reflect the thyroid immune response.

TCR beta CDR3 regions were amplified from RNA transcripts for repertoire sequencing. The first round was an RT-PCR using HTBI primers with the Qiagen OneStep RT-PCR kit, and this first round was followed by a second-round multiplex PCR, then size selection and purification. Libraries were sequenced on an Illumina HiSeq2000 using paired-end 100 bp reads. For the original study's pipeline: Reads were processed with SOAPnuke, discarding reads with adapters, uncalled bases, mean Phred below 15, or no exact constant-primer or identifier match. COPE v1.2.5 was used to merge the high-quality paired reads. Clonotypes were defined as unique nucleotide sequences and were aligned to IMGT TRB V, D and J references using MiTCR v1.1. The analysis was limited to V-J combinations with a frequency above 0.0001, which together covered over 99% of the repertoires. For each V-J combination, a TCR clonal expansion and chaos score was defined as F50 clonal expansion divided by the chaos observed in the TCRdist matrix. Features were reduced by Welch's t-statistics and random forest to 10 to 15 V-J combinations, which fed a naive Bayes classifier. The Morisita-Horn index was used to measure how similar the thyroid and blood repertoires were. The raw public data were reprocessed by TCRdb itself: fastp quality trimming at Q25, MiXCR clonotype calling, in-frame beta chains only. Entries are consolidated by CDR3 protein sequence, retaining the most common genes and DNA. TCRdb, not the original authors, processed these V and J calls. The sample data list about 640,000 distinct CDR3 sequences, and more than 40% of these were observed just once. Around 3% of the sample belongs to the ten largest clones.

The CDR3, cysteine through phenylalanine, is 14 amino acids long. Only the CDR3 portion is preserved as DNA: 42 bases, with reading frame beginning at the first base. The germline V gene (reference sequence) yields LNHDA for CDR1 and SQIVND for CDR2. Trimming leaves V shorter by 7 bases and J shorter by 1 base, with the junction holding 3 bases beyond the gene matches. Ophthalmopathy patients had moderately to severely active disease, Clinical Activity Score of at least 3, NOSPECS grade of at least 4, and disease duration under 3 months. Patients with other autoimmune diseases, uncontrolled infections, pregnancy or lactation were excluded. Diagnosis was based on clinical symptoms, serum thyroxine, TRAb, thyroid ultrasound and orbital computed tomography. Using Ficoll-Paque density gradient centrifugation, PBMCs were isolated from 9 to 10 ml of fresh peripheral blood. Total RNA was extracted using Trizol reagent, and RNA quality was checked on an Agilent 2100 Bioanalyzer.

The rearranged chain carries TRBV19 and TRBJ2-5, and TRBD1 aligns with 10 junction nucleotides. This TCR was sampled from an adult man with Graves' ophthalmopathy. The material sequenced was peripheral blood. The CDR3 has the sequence CASMGTGAQETQYF. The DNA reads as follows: TGTGCCAGTATGGGGACAGGGGCCCAAGAGACCCAGTACTTC.